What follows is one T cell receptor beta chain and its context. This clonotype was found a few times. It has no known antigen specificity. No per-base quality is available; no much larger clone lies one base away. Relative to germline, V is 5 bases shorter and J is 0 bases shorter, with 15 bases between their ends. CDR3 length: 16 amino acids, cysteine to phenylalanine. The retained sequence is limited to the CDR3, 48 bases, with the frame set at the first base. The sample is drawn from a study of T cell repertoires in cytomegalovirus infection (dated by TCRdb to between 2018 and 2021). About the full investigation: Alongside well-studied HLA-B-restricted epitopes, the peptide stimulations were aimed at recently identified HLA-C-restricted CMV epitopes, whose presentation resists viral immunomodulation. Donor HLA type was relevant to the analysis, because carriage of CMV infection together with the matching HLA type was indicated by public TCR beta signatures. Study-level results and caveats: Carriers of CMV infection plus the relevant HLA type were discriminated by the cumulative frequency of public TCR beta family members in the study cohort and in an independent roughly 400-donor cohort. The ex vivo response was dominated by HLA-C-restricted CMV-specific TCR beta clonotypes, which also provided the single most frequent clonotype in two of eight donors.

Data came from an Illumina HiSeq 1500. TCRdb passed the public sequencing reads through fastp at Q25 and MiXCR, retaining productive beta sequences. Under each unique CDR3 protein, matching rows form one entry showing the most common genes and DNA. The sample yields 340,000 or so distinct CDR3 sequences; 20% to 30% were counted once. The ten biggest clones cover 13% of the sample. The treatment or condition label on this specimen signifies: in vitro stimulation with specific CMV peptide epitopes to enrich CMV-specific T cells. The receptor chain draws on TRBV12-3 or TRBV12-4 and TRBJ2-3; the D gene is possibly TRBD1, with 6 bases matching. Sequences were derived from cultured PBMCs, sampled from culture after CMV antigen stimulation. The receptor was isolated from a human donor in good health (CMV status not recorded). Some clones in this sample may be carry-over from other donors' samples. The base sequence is TGTGCCAGCAGTCATACAGGGAAGACTAGCACAGATACGCAGTATTTT. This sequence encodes CASSHTGKTSTDTQYF.